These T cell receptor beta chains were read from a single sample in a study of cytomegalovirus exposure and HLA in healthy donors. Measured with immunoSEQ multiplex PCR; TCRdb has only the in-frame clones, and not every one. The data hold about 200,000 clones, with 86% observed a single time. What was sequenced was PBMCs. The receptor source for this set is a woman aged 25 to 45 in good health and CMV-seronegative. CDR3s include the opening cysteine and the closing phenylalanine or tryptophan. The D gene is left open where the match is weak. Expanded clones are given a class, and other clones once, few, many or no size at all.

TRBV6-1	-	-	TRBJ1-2	CASRLRENYGYTF	TGTGCCAGCAGACTTAGGGAGAACTATGGCTACACCTTC
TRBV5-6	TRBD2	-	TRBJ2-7	CASSPGLTWGGEQYF	TGTGCCAGCAGCCCCGGCCTCACCTGGGGGGGTGAGCAGTACTTC
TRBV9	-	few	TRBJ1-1	CASSVAGDTEAFF	TGTGCCAGCAGCGTGGCAGGGGACACTGAAGCTTTCTTT
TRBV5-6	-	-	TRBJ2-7	CASSYRPGNSYEQYF	TGTGCCAGCAGCTACCGACCGGGGAACTCCTACGAGCAGTACTTC
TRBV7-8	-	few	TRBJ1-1	CASSLNPYYTEAFF	TGTGCCAGCAGCCTAAACCCCTACTACACTGAAGCTTTCTTT
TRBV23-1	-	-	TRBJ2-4	CASEDIQYF	TGCGCCAGTGAGGACATTCAGTACTTC
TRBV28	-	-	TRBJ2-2	CASRKQGAGELFF	TGTGCCAGCAGAAAACAGGGCGCCGGGGAGCTGTTTTTT
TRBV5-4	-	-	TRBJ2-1	CASSLVLVGLYNEQFF	TGTGCCAGCAGCTTGGTACTCGTGGGGCTCTACAATGAGCAGTTCTTC
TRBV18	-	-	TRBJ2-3	CASSRSGGLDTQYF	TGTGCCAGCTCACGTTCAGGAGGGCTTGATACGCAGTATTTT
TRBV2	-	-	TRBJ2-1	CASSADPREASSYNEQFF	TGTGCCAGCAGTGCCGACCCCAGGGAGGCAAGCTCCTACAATGAGCAGTTCTTC
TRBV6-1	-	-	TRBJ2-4	CASRLGGKNIQYF	TGTGCCAGCAGACTAGGGGGAAAAAACATTCAGTACTTC
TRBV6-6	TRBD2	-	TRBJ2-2	CASSYSRRAGVWELFF	TGTGCCAGCAGTTACTCCAGGAGGGCGGGAGTGTGGGAGCTGTTTTTT
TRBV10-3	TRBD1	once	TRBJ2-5	CAISVGTEQETQYF	TGTGCCATCAGTGTTGGGACAGAACAAGAGACCCAGTACTTC
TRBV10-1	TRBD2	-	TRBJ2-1	CASSESSGRGGNEQFF	TGCGCCAGCAGTGAAAGTAGCGGGAGGGGGGGCAATGAGCAGTTCTTC
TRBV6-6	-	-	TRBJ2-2	CASSNSLTGELFF	TGTGCCAGCAGTAACTCCTTAACCGGGGAGCTGTTTTTT
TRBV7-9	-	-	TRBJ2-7	CASSLGEWGDEQYF	TGTGCCAGCAGCTTAGGTGAATGGGGGGACGAGCAGTACTTC
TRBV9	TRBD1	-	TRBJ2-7	CASSRGQGISYEQYF	TGTGCCAGCAGCCGGGGACAGGGGATCTCCTACGAGCAGTACTTC
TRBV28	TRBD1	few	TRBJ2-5	CASRTNPGQDQETQYF	TGTGCCAGCAGAACAAACCCAGGACAGGACCAAGAGACCCAGTACTTC
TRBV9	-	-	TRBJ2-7	CASSVGPSVGPLSYEQYF	TGTGCCAGCAGCGTCGGTCCTTCAGTGGGGCCCCTCTCCTACGAGCAGTACTTC
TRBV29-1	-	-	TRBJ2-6	CSAALWAAGANVLTF	TGCAGCGCCGCTCTATGGGCCGCTGGGGCCAACGTCCTGACTTTC
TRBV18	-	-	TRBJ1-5	CASSSRSRQTKDQPQHF	TGTGCCAGCTCATCGAGGAGCCGTCAGACTAAGGATCAGCCCCAGCATTTT
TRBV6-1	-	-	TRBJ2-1	CASRGGNEQFF	TGTGCCAGCAGAGGAGGGAATGAGCAGTTCTTC
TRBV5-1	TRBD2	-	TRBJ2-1	CASSSRDTGGNEQFF	TGCGCCAGCAGCTCCCGGGATACGGGGGGCAATGAGCAGTTCTTC
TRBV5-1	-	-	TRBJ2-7	CASSLQGPGRYEQYF	TGCGCCAGCAGCTTGCAGGGGCCCGGTAGGTACGAGCAGTACTTC
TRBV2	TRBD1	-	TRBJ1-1	CASSASGGSNTEAFF	TGTGCCAGCAGTGCTTCAGGGGGCTCGAACACTGAAGCTTTCTTT
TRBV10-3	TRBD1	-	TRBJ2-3	CAISSGTGTDTQYF	TGTGCCATCAGTTCCGGGACAGGGACAGATACGCAGTATTTT
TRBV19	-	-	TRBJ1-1	CASSLPGGVDTEAFF	TGTGCCAGTAGCCTACCCGGGGGAGTAGACACTGAAGCTTTCTTT
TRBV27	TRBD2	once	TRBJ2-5	CASSLWTSGGARSAETQYF	TGTGCCAGCAGTTTATGGACTAGCGGGGGGGCCAGGTCAGCAGAGACCCAGTACTTC
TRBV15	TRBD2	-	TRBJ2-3	CATSRGLAGGPSDTQYF	TGTGCCACCAGCAGAGGCCTAGCGGGGGGGCCTTCGGATACGCAGTATTTT
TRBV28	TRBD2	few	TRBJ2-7	CASTPPGTSSYEQYF	TGTGCCAGCACCCCCCCCGGGACTAGTTCCTACGAGCAGTACTTC
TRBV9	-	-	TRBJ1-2	CASSVGEGILNYGYTF	TGTGCCAGCAGCGTAGGAGAGGGTATATTAAACTATGGCTACACCTTC
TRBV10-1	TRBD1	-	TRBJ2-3	CASSEGTASTDTQYF	TGCGCCAGCAGTGAGGGGACAGCTAGCACAGATACGCAGTATTTT
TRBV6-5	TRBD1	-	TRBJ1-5	CASSPRDREGPQHF	TGTGCCAGCAGCCCGAGGGACAGGGAGGGGCCCCAGCATTTT
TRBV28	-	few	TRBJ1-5	CASKKQGNQPQHF	TGTGCCAGCAAAAAACAGGGCAATCAGCCCCAGCATTTT
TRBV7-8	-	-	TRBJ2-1	CASSLDSENEQFF	TGTGCCAGCAGCTTAGATTCGGAGAATGAGCAGTTCTTC
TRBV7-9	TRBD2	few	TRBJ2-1	CASSSPGLAGGSYNEQFF	TGTGCCAGCAGCTCTCCGGGACTAGCGGGGGGGTCCTACAATGAGCAGTTCTTC
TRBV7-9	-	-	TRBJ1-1	CASSSAGWTNTEAFF	TGTGCCAGCAGCTCCGCGGGATGGACGAACACTGAAGCTTTCTTT
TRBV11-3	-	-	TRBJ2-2	CASSLGQGKAGELFF	TGTGCCAGCAGCTTAGGGCAGGGGAAGGCCGGGGAGCTGTTTTTT
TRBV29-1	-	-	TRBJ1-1	CSAQEAVTEAFF	TGCAGCGCCCAAGAGGCAGTCACTGAAGCTTTCTTT
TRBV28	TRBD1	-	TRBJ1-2	CASSHRQGDGYTF	TGTGCCAGCAGTCATAGACAGGGGGATGGCTACACCTTC
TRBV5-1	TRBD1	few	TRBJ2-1	CASSRDSYNEQFF	TGCGCCAGCAGCCGGGACAGTTACAATGAGCAGTTCTTC
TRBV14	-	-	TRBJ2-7	CASSRLPLEQYF	TGTGCCAGCAGCCGACTTCCTCTCGAGCAGTACTTC
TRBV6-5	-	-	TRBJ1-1	CASSNRLLAFF	TGTGCCAGCAGTAACAGGCTTTTGGCTTTCTTT
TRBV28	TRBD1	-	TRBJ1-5	CASSTSGQGGQHF	TGTGCCAGCAGCACTTCTGGACAGGGGGGGCAGCATTTT
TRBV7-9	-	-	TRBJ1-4	CASSPSGQRNEKLFF	TGTGCCAGCAGCCCCTCGGGACAACGTAATGAAAAACTGTTTTTT
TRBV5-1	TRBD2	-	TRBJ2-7	CASSPSSGSGEQYF	TGCGCCAGCAGCCCCTCTAGCGGGAGTGGCGAGCAGTACTTC
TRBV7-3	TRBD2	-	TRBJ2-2	CASSLNSGGIIGELFF	TGTGCCAGCAGCTTAAATAGCGGGGGGATTATCGGGGAGCTGTTTTTT
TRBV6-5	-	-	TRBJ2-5	CASSYAGQKYQETQYF	TGTGCCAGCAGTTACGCCGGTCAAAAGTACCAAGAGACCCAGTACTTC
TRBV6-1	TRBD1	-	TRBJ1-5	CASGGLTGGQPQHF	TGTGCCAGCGGGGGGTTGACAGGGGGTCAGCCCCAGCATTTT
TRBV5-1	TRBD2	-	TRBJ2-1	CASSRLAGVGNNEQFF	TGCGCCAGCAGCCGCCTAGCGGGAGTGGGGAACAATGAGCAGTTCTTC
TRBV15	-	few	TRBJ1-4	CATSPLAGQNEKLFF	TGTGCCACCAGCCCCCTCGCAGGGCAAAATGAAAAACTGTTTTTT
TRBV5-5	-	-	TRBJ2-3	CASSISRVPDTQYF	TGTGCCAGCAGCATATCCAGGGTACCAGATACGCAGTATTTT
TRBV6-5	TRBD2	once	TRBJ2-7	CASSYRVSGLVYEQYF	TGTGCCAGCAGTTATAGGGTGTCGGGACTAGTCTACGAGCAGTACTTC